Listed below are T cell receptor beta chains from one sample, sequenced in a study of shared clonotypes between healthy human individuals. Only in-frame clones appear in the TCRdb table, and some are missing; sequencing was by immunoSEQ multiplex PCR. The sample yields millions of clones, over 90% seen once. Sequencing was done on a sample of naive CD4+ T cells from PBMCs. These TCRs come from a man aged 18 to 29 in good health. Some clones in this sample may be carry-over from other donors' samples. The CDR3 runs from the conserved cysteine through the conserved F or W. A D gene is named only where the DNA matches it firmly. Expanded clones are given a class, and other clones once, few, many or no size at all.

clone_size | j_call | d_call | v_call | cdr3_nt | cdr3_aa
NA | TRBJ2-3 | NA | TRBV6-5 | TGTGCCAGCAGTCCGCTGAGGGGACGCACAGATACGCAGTATTTT | CASSPLRGRTDTQYF
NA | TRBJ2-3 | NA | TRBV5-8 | TGTGCCAGCAGCTTACGACCGACCAGCACAGATACGCAGTATTTT | CASSLRPTSTDTQYF
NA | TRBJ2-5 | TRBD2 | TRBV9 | TGTGCCAGCAGCACCTCGTTTCAGCGGGAGGGTGAGACCCAGTACTTC | CASSTSFQREGETQYF
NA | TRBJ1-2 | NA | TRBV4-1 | TGCGCCAGCAGCCAAGATCGAGTAGGCGGCTACACCTTC | CASSQDRVGGYTF
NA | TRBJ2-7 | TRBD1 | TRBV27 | TGTGCCAGCAGTTTATACGGTTTAGGGCAGGGGGCAAACGAGCAGTACTTC | CASSLYGLGQGANEQYF
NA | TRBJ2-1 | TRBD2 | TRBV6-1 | TGTGCCAGCTTCCCCAGCGGGAGGTTCAATGAGCAGTTCTTC | CASFPSGRFNEQFF
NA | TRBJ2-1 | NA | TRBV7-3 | TGTGCCAGCAGCCCGCGGGACCTCCTTTCCTACAATGAGCAGTTCTTC | CASSPRDLLSYNEQFF
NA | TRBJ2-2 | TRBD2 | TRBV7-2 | TGTGCCAGCAGCGGGCGACTAGCGGGAGTCACCGGGGAGCTGTTTTTT | CASSGRLAGVTGELFF
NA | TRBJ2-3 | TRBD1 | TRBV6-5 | TGTGCCAGCAGTGGGACCGGGACAGGGACGCAGTATTTT | CASSGTGTGTQYF
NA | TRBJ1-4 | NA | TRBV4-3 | TGCGCCAGCAGCCAAGGCCCATCTACAGTAACTAATGAAAAACTGTTTTTT | CASSQGPSTVTNEKLFF
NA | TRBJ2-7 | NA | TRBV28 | TGTGCCAGCAGCCTAAGGACCTACGAGCAGTACTTC | CASSLRTYEQYF
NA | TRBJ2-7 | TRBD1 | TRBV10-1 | TGCGCCAGCAGTCACCGGGACAGGGACTACTACGAGCAGTACTTC | CASSHRDRDYYEQYF
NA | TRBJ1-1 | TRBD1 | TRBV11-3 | TGTGCCAGCAGCCGCGGACAGGGGGGCACTGAAGCTTTCTTT | CASSRGQGGTEAFF
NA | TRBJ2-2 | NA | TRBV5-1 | TGCGCCAGCGTAACAGGGATCGGCGGGGAGCTGTTTTTT | CASVTGIGGELFF
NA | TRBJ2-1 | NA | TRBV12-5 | TGTGCTAGTGGCCCGGGGCAGGGGCATAATGAGCAGTTCTTC | CASGPGQGHNEQFF
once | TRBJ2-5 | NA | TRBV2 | TGTGCCAGCAGTTGGACCCCAACCAAGGAGACCCAGTACTTC | CASSWTPTKETQYF
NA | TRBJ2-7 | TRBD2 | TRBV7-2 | TGTGCCAGCAGCTCTTTCGGGCGGGAGGGCCTGAACGAGCAGTACTTC | CASSSFGREGLNEQYF
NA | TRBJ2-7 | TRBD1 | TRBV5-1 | TGCGCCAGCAGCCTCGGACAGGGGGTCCGCGAGCAGTACTTC | CASSLGQGVREQYF
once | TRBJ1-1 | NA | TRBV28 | TGTGCCAGCAGTTTACCCCAGGGCGTAAGGACTGAAGCTTTCTTT | CASSLPQGVRTEAFF
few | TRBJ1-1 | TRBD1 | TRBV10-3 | TGTGCCATCAGCGAACAGGGGGCGAGCGCTGAAGCTTTCTTT | CAISEQGASAEAFF
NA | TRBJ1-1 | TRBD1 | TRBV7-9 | TGTGCCAGCAGCTTAGGCCCGCCAGGGGGGGACACTGAAGCTTTCTTT | CASSLGPPGGDTEAFF
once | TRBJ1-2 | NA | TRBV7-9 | TGCGCCAGCAGCCCCGCGGGCAGTTCGTTCTATGGCTACACCTTC | CASSPAGSSFYGYTF
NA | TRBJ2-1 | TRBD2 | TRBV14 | TGTGCCAGCAGCCATGCCGGACTAGCGGGATTCTCCTACAATGAGCAGTTCTTC | CASSHAGLAGFSYNEQFF
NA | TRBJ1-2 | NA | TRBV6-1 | TGTGCCAGCAGTGAATCTGGCGGCCACTATGGCTACACCTTC | CASSESGGHYGYTF
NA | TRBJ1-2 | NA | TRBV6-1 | TGTGCCAGGGAGGCGTTTTGGGGAGGCTACACCTTC | CAREAFWGGYTF
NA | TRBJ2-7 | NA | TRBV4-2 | TGTGCCAGCAGCCACAAACAGACTTTGTTGGGCTACGAGCAGTACTTC | CASSHKQTLLGYEQYF
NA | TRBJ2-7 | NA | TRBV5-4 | TGTGCCAGCAGCTTGGGGGTTAGCTACGAGCAGTACTTC | CASSLGVSYEQYF
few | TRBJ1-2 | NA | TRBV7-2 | TGTGCCAGCACCGCTGACAGGTTGGGTGACTATGGCTACACCTTC | CASTADRLGDYGYTF
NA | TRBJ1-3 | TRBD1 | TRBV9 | TGTGCCAGCAGCGCAGGACAGGGAGGATCTGGAAACACCATATATTTT | CASSAGQGGSGNTIYF
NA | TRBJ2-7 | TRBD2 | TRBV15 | TGTGCCACCAGCTTGCTAGCGGGACGCTCCTACGAGCAGTACTTC | CATSLLAGRSYEQYF
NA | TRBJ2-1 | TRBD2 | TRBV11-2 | TGTGCCAGCAGTACACGACTAGCGGGAGTATCTGAGCAGTTCTTC | CASSTRLAGVSEQFF
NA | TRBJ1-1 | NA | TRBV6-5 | TGTGCCAGCAGGGCAGGGATTGGGAACACTGAAGCTTTCTTT | CASRAGIGNTEAFF
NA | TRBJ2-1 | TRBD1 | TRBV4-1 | TGCGCCAGCAGCCAGTACAAATCCGGGACAGGGAGGTTCTTC | CASSQYKSGTGRFF
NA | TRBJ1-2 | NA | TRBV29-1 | TGCAGCGTATTGACAGATGGCTACACCTTC | CSVLTDGYTF
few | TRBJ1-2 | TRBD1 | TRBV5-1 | TGCGCCAGCAGCTTGGGGACAGGGCCCTACTATGGCTACACCTTC | CASSLGTGPYYGYTF
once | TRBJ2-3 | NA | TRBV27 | TGTGCCAGCAGTCCACCTCTTTTGGATACGCAGTATTTT | CASSPPLLDTQYF
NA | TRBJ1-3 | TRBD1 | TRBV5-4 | TGTGCCAGCAGCACCGGGACAGCCTCTGGAAACACCATATATTTT | CASSTGTASGNTIYF
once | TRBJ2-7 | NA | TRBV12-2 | TGTGCAAGTCGCTTAACCCTAATGACAGCCCTCCCCTACGAGCAGTACTTC | CASRLTLMTALPYEQYF
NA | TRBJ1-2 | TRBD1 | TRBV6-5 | TGTGCCAGCAGGAGAGACAGGGCGGATGGCTACACCTTC | CASRRDRADGYTF
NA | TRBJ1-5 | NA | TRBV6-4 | TGTGCCAGCAGTGACTCGAGGGGGCAGCCCCAGCATTTT | CASSDSRGQPQHF
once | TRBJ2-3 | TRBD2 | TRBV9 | TGTGCCAGCAGCCCTCGGGGAGGGACTACGCAGTATTTT | CASSPRGGTTQYF
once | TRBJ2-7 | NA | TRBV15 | TGTGCCACCAGCAGAGATCGAGAACAGCTCTACGAGCAGTACTTC | CATSRDREQLYEQYF
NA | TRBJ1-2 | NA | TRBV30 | TGTGCCTGGACCCAGGACAGTAACTATGGCTACACCTTC | CAWTQDSNYGYTF
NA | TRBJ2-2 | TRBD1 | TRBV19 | TGTGCCAGCCATCTCCAGGGGGCTCGGACCGGGGAGCTGTTTTTT | CASHLQGARTGELFF
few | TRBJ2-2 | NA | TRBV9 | TGTGCCAGCAGCTCCCCCAGAGGGCAAGCGAACACCGGGGAGCTGTTTTTT | CASSSPRGQANTGELFF
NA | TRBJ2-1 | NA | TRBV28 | TGTGCCAGCAGTTTAGTGGCTGAGCAGTTCTTC | CASSLVAEQFF